Below are 27 T cell receptor beta chains sequenced from a single sample in a study of regulatory T cells in long-lasting Graves disease. Time point indicated: newly diagnosed GD, antithyroid drugs for less than 3 months. The TCR library was made from RNA extracted from PBMCs. Investigators prepared the TCR beta libraries by applying iRepertoire HTBI primers and Arm-PCR of CDR3 regions. TCRdb independently ran MiXCR on the multiplex PCR reads; one entry per CDR3 protein. Of fewer than 650,000 distinct CDR3 sequences listed, about 16% were seen once; the top ten hold 9.5% to 15%. These data also featured in a second study, about T cells in Graves' hyperthyroidism and ophthalmopathy.

The starting material was peripheral blood mononuclear cells (PBMCs), obtained at new diagnosis, from a patient treated with antithyroid drugs. The receptors shown here come from a man between 18 and 29 years old with Graves disease.

The table lists this clonotype with many counts. The chain combines TRBV7-9 with TRBJ2-7; 7 bases are a match to TRBD2. Germline V gene lookup returns CDR1 SEHNR and CDR2 FQNEAQ (reference sequence). CDR3 length equals 16 residues. J lost 5 bases, V lost 5 bases, and 15 bases had no gene match. CDR3 coding DNA: TGTGCCAGCAGCCCCCCCTCCGGACTAGGGTATGACGAGCAGTACTTC. This sequence encodes CASSPPSGLGYDEQYF.

As to this clonotype: One end of the junction does not line up with germline, which may come from a read error. This chain links TRBV10-2 with TRBJ1-1, with D unclear. Germline V gives CDR1 WSHSY, CDR2 SAAADI. This CDR3 spans 16 amino acids. This CDR3 is CASSEVTASLNTEAFF. The CDR3 DNA reads TGTGCCAGCAGTGAGGTTACAGCTTCGTTGAACACTGAAGCTTTCTTT.

This clonotype was recorded at least ten times. The gene calls are TRBV2 and TRBJ2-7; 9 positions match TRBD2. CDR1 and CDR2 (germline): SNHLY, FYNNEI. J gave up 3 bases and V 6 bases, and 18 bases lay outside the gene matches. The CDR3 sequence is 18 residues long. CDR3: CASSPWDVAGEGVYEQYF. As DNA, the CDR3 is TGTGCCAGCAGCCCCTGGGACGTAGCGGGAGAAGGAGTCTACGAGCAGTACTTC.

This clonotype occurred many times. J is TRBJ1-5 and V is TRBV19; D is undetermined. Germline-derived CDR1 and CDR2 are LNHDA and SQIVND (reference sequence). The CDR3 is made up of 19 amino acids. Trimming removed 1 base from V and 2 bases from J, with 21 bases in between. The CDR3 loop is CASSIGGWVEQRGNQPQHF. In nucleotides, the CDR3 is TGTGCCAGTAGTATAGGCGGTTGGGTCGAACAACGAGGCAATCAGCCCCAGCATTTT. The full variable domain, its missing parts supplied by reference TRBV19 and TRBJ1-5, is DGGITQSPKYLFRKEGQNVTLSCEQNLNHDAMYWYRQDPGQGLRLIYYSQIVNDFQKGDIAEGYSVSREKKESFPLTVTSAQKNPTAFYLCASSIGGWVEQRGNQPQHFGDGTRLSIL.

This clonotype was observed at least ten times. The CDR3 region is CASSAARYNEQFF. The DNA for the CDR3 is TGTGCCAGCAGTGCGGCGCGTTACAATGAGCAGTTCTTC. The genes are TRBV27 and TRBJ2-1; D is undetermined. In germline, CDR1 is MNHEY, CDR2 SMNVEV (reference sequence). The CDR3 has 13 residues. Trimming took off 5 bases at V and 4 bases at J, with 9 bases between the two ends.

The V and J genes are TRBV19 and TRBJ2-7, with D unclear. The CDR3 has 15 residues. CDR1 is LNHDA and CDR2 is SQIVND in the germline V gene (reference sequence). Trimming left V 9 bases short and J 0 bases short, with 18 bases between. The DNA for the CDR3 is TGTGCCAGCGCCCATCATGCAGTTTCCTCCTACGAGCAGTACTTC. Translation gives CASAHHAVSSYEQYF.

This clonotype has more than one count but fewer than ten. The chain carries TRBV5-1 and TRBJ2-3; 7 bases agree with TRBD2. V trimming: 0 bases; J trimming: 5 bases; junction bases outside the gene matches: 6. This CDR3 region has 15 residues. Germline CDR1 SGHRS, CDR2 YFSETQ. CDR3 in amino acids: CASSLGGSGRDTQYF. The DNA for the CDR3 is TGCGCCAGCAGCTTGGGCGGGAGCGGGCGAGATACGCAGTATTTT.

The chain recombines TRBV10-3 with TRBJ2-3, with 7 bases that match TRBD2. This CDR3 has 14 amino acids. The V gene's germline CDR1 is ENHRY and CDR2 SYGVKD. Trimming at V came to 6 bases and at J to 4 bases, leaving 7 bases not matched to a gene. The CDR3 sequence: CAISEKGLADTQYF. As DNA, the CDR3 is TGTGCCATCAGCGAGAAAGGACTAGCAGATACGCAGTATTTT.

This clonotype was seen at least ten times. The chain is built from TRBV6-2 or TRBV6-3 and TRBJ1-1; 7 nucleotides agree with TRBD1. The CDR3 totals 14 residues. Per germline, CDR1 MNHEY and CDR2 SVGEGT. V lost 2 bases, J lost 6 bases, and 6 bases stayed unmatched. CDR3 sequence reads: CASSYKGAYPEAFF. The CDR3 DNA is TGTGCCAGCAGTTACAAGGGGGCGTACCCTGAAGCTTTCTTT.

In this sample, this clonotype turned up many times. The chain recombines TRBV28 with TRBJ2-1; tentative D call: TRBD1 (6 bases). V lost 6 bases, J lost 12 bases, and 27 bases lay in between. The CDR3 spans 16 residues. Germline CDR1 is MDHEN and CDR2 is SYDVKM. The CDR3 spells CASSSRGSLYNEWQFF. The CDR3 DNA reads TGTGCCAGCAGCTCCAGGGGATCCCTCTACAATGAGTGGCAGTTCTTC.

This clonotype has only a few counts. The chain recombines TRBV5-1 with TRBJ1-4; perhaps TRBD1 as D (6 bases). The CDR3 extends over 14 amino acids. Deletions cut 4 bases from V and 2 bases from J, with 9 bases between. In germline, CDR1 is SGHRS, CDR2 YFSETQ. The CDR3 DNA sequence: TGCGCCAGCAGCGTAGGGGGGACTAATGAAAAACTGTTTTTT. Residues: CASSVGGTNEKLFF.

This chain connects TRBV30 to TRBJ1-5; 10 bases map to TRBD1. Germline CDR1 GTSNPN, CDR2 SVGIG (reference sequence). The CDR3 length is 13 residues. V lost 5 bases and J lost 5; bases outside the gene matches: 3. DNA for the CDR3: TGTGCCTGGGGGGACAGGGGCGATCAGCCCCAGCATTTT. It specifies CAWGDRGDQPQHF.

This clonotype has ten or more counts. The rearrangement uses TRBV11-2 and TRBJ2-3; 7 nucleotides align to TRBD2. This CDR3 comprises 16 residues. J lost 1 base, V lost 2 bases, and 6 bases had no gene match. Germline V lookup: CDR1 SGHAT, CDR2 FQNNGV. The CDR3 DNA sequence: TGTGCCAGCAGCTTACGAGGCCGGGGGGGCACAGATACGCAGTATTTT. It yields the protein CASSLRGRGGTDTQYF.

This clonotype has a count of ten or more. This rearrangement joins TRBV30 to TRBJ2-7; D is perhaps TRBD1 or TRBD2 (5 bases each). Trimming shortened V by 6 bases and J by 7 bases, and 16 bases separated the two germline ends. CDR1 and CDR2 (germline): GTSNPN, SVGIG (reference sequence). The CDR3 sequence is 12 residues long. The CDR3 DNA sequence: TGTGCCTGTGGGACGTCTACGGGAGAGCAGTACTTC. Translated, it gives CACGTSTGEQYF.

This clonotype was recorded at least ten times. The rearrangement links TRBV28 to TRBJ2-3; D might be TRBD2 (7 bases). The germline V gene has CDR1 MDHEN and CDR2 SYDVKM. Trimming left V 3 bases short and J 5 bases short, with 21 bases between. There are 17 residues in the CDR3. The CDR3 loop is CASSFAQAGAWLDTQYF. The CDR3, as DNA: TGTGCCAGCAGTTTCGCCCAGGCGGGGGCATGGTTAGATACGCAGTATTTT.

The sample holds many counts of this clonotype. The chain couples TRBV2 to TRBJ2-3; D not resolved. Germline loops: CDR1 SNHLY, CDR2 FYNNEI. The ends were cut back, 8 bases at V and 2 bases at J, with 20 bases in the middle. The CDR3 has 16 residues. In nucleotides, the CDR3 is TGTGCCAGCGAGCCCGTAGGCTATCACCACACAGATACGCAGTATTTT. It translates to CASEPVGYHHTDTQYF.

This clonotype appeared a few times. This could be a read error, since a much larger clone is one nucleotide away. CDR3 in amino acids: CASSPDRTQETQYF. CDR3 DNA sequence: TGTGCCAGCAGCCCCGACAGGACCCAAGAGACCCAGTACTTC. The chain links TRBV7-9 to TRBJ2-5, with D possibly TRBD1 on 6 matching bases. This CDR3 is built from 14 residues. Trimming took 5 bases from V and 1 from J, leaving 11 bases between them. Per the germline V gene, CDR1 is SEHNR and CDR2 is FQNEAQ (reference sequence).

A note on this clonotype: Since a much larger clone is just one base distant, this may be a read error. V gene TRBV5-5 combines with J gene TRBJ1-5, with D perhaps matching TRBD1 (5 bases). Trimming took off 4 bases at V and 5 bases at J, with 13 bases between the two ends. The CDR3 covers 14 residues. From germline, CDR1 is SGHKS and CDR2 YYEKEE (reference sequence). CDR3 in amino acids: CASSTYGADQPQHF. The CDR3 DNA is TGTGCCAGCAGCACGTACGGGGCTGATCAGCCCCAGCATTTT.

This clonotype was counted ten times or more. This chain joins TRBV28 and TRBJ2-5; no clear D gene. Between the trimmed V and J ends, which lost 7 bases and 8 bases, there was a span of 14 bases. The CDR3 sequence is 12 residues long. The germline gives CDR1 MDHEN, CDR2 SYDVKM. The CDR3 reads CASTQNGQTQYF. The CDR3 coding sequence is TGTGCCAGCACCCAAAACGGGCAAACCCAGTACTTC.

Only a few counts were recorded for this clonotype. The J gene is TRBJ2-1, the V gene TRBV6-1; TRBD1 might be the D (5 bases). The CDR3 is made up of 11 amino acids. CDR1 and CDR2 (germline): MNHNS, SASEGT. V shed 10 bases and J shed 13 bases, with 17 bases lying between them. The CDR3 reads CATTKDGQQFF. CDR3 nucleotides: TGTGCCACCACAAAGGACGGACAACAGTTCTTC.

Many counts were recorded for this clonotype. The chain links TRBV30 to TRBJ2-3, with D perhaps TRBD2 (7 bases). The germline V gene has CDR1 GTSNPN and CDR2 SVGIG (reference sequence). The CDR3 sequence is 18 residues long. V was pared by 3 bases and J by 0 bases, with 22 bases between. DNA for the CDR3: TGTGCCTGGAGGAGAGTAGGGGGAGGGCGGGGGAGCACAGATACGCAGTATTTT. Encoded protein: CAWRRVGGGRGSTDTQYF. Filled out from reference TRBV30 and TRBJ2-3, the complete variable domain reads SQTIHQWPATLVQPVGSPLSLECTVEGTSNPNLYWYRQAAGRGLQLLFYSVGIGQISSEVPQNLSASRPQDRQFILSSKKLLLSDSGFYLCAWRRVGGGRGSTDTQYFGPGTRLTVL.

The V and J genes are TRBV4-1 and TRBJ2-7; 7 nucleotides match TRBD2. J was trimmed by 3 bases and V by 3 bases; bases with no gene match: 8. This CDR3 region has 15 residues. The V gene's germline CDR1 is MGHRA and CDR2 YSYEKL. The CDR3 sequence: CASSQTSRAVYEQYF. The DNA for the CDR3 is TGCGCCAGCAGCCAGACTAGCAGAGCGGTCTACGAGCAGTACTTC.

This clonotype was counted between two and nine times. This chain uses TRBV7-3 with TRBJ2-3, with D hard to call. The germline V gene has CDR1 SGHTA and CDR2 FQGTGA. V was clipped by 0 bases and J by 0 bases, with 10 bases between them. CDR3 length: 16 amino acids. Here the CDR3 reads CASSLTLSSSTDTQYF. The CDR3, as DNA: TGTGCCAGCAGCTTAACGCTCAGCTCTAGCACAGATACGCAGTATTTT.

This clonotype was counted a few times. The J gene is TRBJ2-2, the V gene TRBV20-1; 9 bases agree with TRBD1. The CDR3 extends over 20 amino acids. In germline, CDR1 is DFQATT, CDR2 SNEGSKA (reference sequence). Trimming cost V 0 bases and J 1 base; bases outside gene matches: 15. The CDR3 coding sequence is TGCAGTGCTAGAGATCCCATAACAGGGGGCCATAGCGGGAACACCGGGGAGCTGTTTTTT. Translated, it gives CSARDPITGGHSGNTGELFF.

This chain connects TRBV29-1 to TRBJ1-5; TRBD1 might be the D (5 bases). V lost 6 bases and J lost 3, with 12 bases in between. The CDR3 extends over 13 amino acids. Germline lookup yields CDR1 SQVTM and CDR2 ANQGSEA. DNA of the CDR3: TGCAGCGTGGAAAGGGGTCCCAATCAGCCCCAGCATTTT. This gives the protein CSVERGPNQPQHF. The full variable domain, rest sourced from reference TRBV29-1 and TRBJ1-5, is SAVISQKPSRDICQRGTSLTIQCQVDSQVTMMFWYRQQPGQSLTLIATANQGSEATYESGFVIDKFPISRPNLTFSTLTVSNMSPEDSSIYLCSVERGPNQPQHFGDGTRLSIL.

This clonotype showed up many times. The CDR3 loop reads CANYTGHLSSYEQYF. The CDR3 bases are TGTGCCAACTATACGGGACACCTGAGCTCCTACGAGCAGTACTTC. The chain carries TRBV6-7 and TRBJ2-7, with D possibly matching TRBD1 (6 bases). TRBV6-7 is designated an ORF whose function remains uncertain. Between the trimmed V and J ends, which lost 10 bases and 0 bases, there was a span of 19 bases. This CDR3 contains 15 residues.

This clonotype has a handful of counts. This chain joins TRBV29-1 and TRBJ1-5; TRBD1 is a possible D gene (6 bases). The V gene's germline CDR1 is SQVTM and CDR2 ANQGSEA. Trimming pared 6 bases from V and 7 bases from J, leaving 19 bases between. The CDR3 totals 14 residues. CDR3 sequence reads: CSVIEQGWQQPQHF. CDR3 bases: TGCAGCGTGATTGAACAGGGTTGGCAACAGCCCCAGCATTTT.